Below are 5 T cell receptor beta chains sequenced from a single sample in a study of blood T cell repertoires in COVID-19. Sequenced by immunoSEQ multiplex PCR; TCRdb stores in-frame clones only, minus some. The table has more than 250,000 clones, 83% seen once; the top ten hold roughly 1.2%. Sequences were obtained from peripheral blood. These TCRs come from a woman between 45 and 65 years old with acute or convalescent COVID-19.

This chain links TRBV9 with TRBJ2-1; 9 bases agree with TRBD1. CDR1 is SGDLS and CDR2 is YYNGEE in the germline V gene. The V segment lost 1 base and the J segment 11 bases; nucleotides outside the gene matches: 16. The CDR3 has 17 residues. The CDR3 here is CASSVTGTGNGYDKQFF. DNA of the CDR3: TGTGCCAGCAGCGTAACCGGGACAGGGAACGGCTACGATAAGCAGTTCTTC.

There are many counts of this clone. V is TRBV5-1 and J is TRBJ2-1, with 8 bases that match TRBD1. Germline values: CDR1 SGHRS, CDR2 YFSETQ. The CDR3 length is 13 residues. The V segment lost 6 bases and the J segment 7 bases; nucleotides outside the gene matches: 6. CDR3 nucleotides: TGCGCCAGCACCGTCAGGGGGCTGAATGAGCAGTTCTTC. As protein: CASTVRGLNEQFF. Supplemented by reference TRBV5-1 and TRBJ2-1, the full variable domain reads KAGVTQTPRYLIKTRGQQVTLSCSPISGHRSVSWYQQTPGQGLQFLFEYFSETQRNKGNFPGRFSGRQFSNSRSEMNVSTLELGDSALYLCASTVRGLNEQFFGPGTRLTVL.

V and J are TRBV3-1 (or the pseudogene TRBV3-2) and TRBJ1-2, with 10 bases that match TRBD1. The trim removed 3 bases at V and 5 bases at J, leaving 6 bases unmatched. The CDR3 spans 15 residues. The germline V gene encodes CDR1 LGHDT and CDR2 YNNKEL (reference sequence). Here the CDR3 DNA reads TGTGCCAGCAGCCAGCCCGGGACAGGGGATTATGGCTACACCTTC. Translated, it gives CASSQPGTGDYGYTF.

The chain uses TRBV2 and TRBJ2-1, with 9 bases that match TRBD2. This CDR3 contains 17 residues. The J segment lost 8 bases and the V segment lost 3 bases, leaving 14 bases of the junction unmatched. The germline CDR1 and CDR2 sequences are SNHLY and FYNNEI. The CDR3 DNA sequence: TGTGCCAGCAGTGATTGGTCTAGCGGGATGTTTGCAGATGAGCAGTTCTTC. Its translation is CASSDWSSGMFADEQFF.

This clone has only one observation. The chain employs TRBV28 and TRBJ1-1; D is unclear. The germline gives CDR1 MDHEN, CDR2 SYDVKM. The CDR3 runs 13 residues. Trimming took 6 bases from V and 0 from J, leaving 8 bases between them. The CDR3 DNA is TGTGCCAGCAGGTGGACTCTGAACACTGAAGCTTTCTTT. It codes for CASRWTLNTEAFF.